One and the same sample provided the 27 T cell receptor beta chains below, sequenced in a study of blood T cells in healthy people across ages. Combining a sample-barcoded 5' primer with a J-beta primer mix, a second PCR ran for about 7 to 11 cycles. TCRdb passed the 5' RACE reads through MiXCR, listing each CDR3 protein once. The sample lists 1.5 million to 2 million distinct CDR3 sequences, roughly 30% occurring once. Material: blood. These receptors originate from a woman between 25 and 40 years old in good health.

Regarding this clonotype: Relative to the germline gene, one junction end is altered; a read error may explain this. The V call is TRBV20-1, the J call TRBJ1-2, with a tentative D call TRBD1 (5 bases). CDR1 is DFQATT, CDR2 SNEGSKA, per germline (reference sequence). The CDR3 extends over 14 amino acids. In nucleotides, the CDR3 is TGCAGTGCTAGAGATGACAGTAAACTCTATGACTACACCTTC. This encodes CSARDDSKLYDYTF.

This clonotype was observed a single time. The chain combines TRBV15 with TRBJ2-7; 9 bases match TRBD1. Germline V gene sequence: CDR1 LNHNV, CDR2 YYDKDF (reference sequence). This CDR3 comprises 15 residues. Unmatched junction bases numbered 5, after V lost 3 bases and J lost 2 bases. CDR3 in amino acids: CATSSSGTGPYEQYF. CDR3 DNA sequence: TGTGCCACCAGCAGTTCCGGGACAGGGCCCTACGAGCAGTACTTC.

This clonotype was picked up a small number of times. The chain joins TRBV7-9 to TRBJ2-1, with 11 positions matching TRBD2. Per germline, CDR1 SEHNR and CDR2 FQNEAQ (reference sequence). Losses at the gene ends were 6 bases for V and 3 bases for J; bases not matched to a gene: 7. The CDR3 is 16 residues long. The CDR3 reads CASRPTSGRSYNEQFF. The CDR3 DNA reads as TGTGCCAGCAGGCCAACTAGCGGGAGAAGCTACAATGAGCAGTTCTTC.

This clonotype was counted a few times. The J gene is TRBJ2-7, the V gene TRBV30; D uncertain. Trimming took off 0 bases at V and 2 bases at J, with 11 bases between the two ends. This CDR3 comprises 14 residues. CDR1 is GTSNPN and CDR2 is SVGIG in the germline V gene (reference sequence). CDR3 sequence (DNA): TGTGCCTGGAGTGTGGGCAGTCAGGCCTACGAGCAGTACTTC. Its protein product is CAWSVGSQAYEQYF.

The chain combines TRBV28 with TRBJ1-2; 7 positions match TRBD1. The CDR3 loop spans 14 amino acids. Trimming cost V 11 bases and J 4 bases; bases outside gene matches: 13. Germline values: CDR1 MDHEN, CDR2 SYDVKM. This CDR3 reads CAGIPGGQPYGYTF. The DNA for the CDR3 is TGTGCCGGCATCCCCGGGGGACAGCCCTATGGCTACACCTTC.

This clonotype was found many times. The chain links TRBV12-3 or TRBV12-4 to TRBJ2-3; D gene unclear. The V gene lost 5 bases and the J gene lost 0 bases, with 9 bases spanning the gap. The CDR3 has 14 residues. CDR3 loop: CASSPTTSTDTQYF. The DNA for the CDR3 is TGTGCCAGCAGTCCGACAACTAGCACAGATACGCAGTATTTT.

V gene TRBV2 combines with J gene TRBJ2-7, with D possibly TRBD1 on 5 matching bases. CDR1 is SNHLY, CDR2 FYNNEI, per germline. The CDR3 contains 14 residues. Trimming cost V 3 bases and J 5 bases, with 14 bases left between them. CDR3 sequence: CASSDSQGSHEQYF. CDR3 nucleotides: TGTGCCAGCAGTGATAGTCAGGGATCTCACGAGCAGTACTTC.

This clonotype was counted only a few times. This chain joins TRBV4-2 and TRBJ1-1, with 7 bases lining up with TRBD1. This CDR3 spans 14 amino acids. Germline CDR1 is LGHNA and CDR2 is YNFKEQ. Trimming at V came to 7 bases and at J to 0 bases, leaving 5 bases not matched to a gene. CDR3 DNA sequence: TGTGCCAGCAACAGGGGACAGCTGAACACTGAAGCTTTCTTT. This codes for CASNRGQLNTEAFF.

This sequence joins TRBV5-1 and TRBJ2-3; 13 positions agree with TRBD2. The CDR3 extends over 20 amino acids. Trimming removed 0 bases from V and 4 bases from J; junction bases left unmatched: 14. Germline V CDR1 and CDR2: SGHRS, YFSETQ. The CDR3 DNA sequence: TGCGCCAGCAGCTTGGACACTCGACGGACTAGCGGGGGCAACGCAGATACGCAGTATTTT. It encodes CASSLDTRRTSGGNADTQYF.

This clonotype was seen a few times. V is TRBV4-1 and J is TRBJ2-3; maybe TRBD2 (6 bases). In germline, CDR1 is MGHRA, CDR2 YSYEKL. The CDR3 covers 17 residues. The V and J ends lost 0 bases and 4 bases respectively, with 17 bases between them. Here the CDR3 DNA reads TGCGCCAGCAGCCAAGATCGGGCTAGCGCGGGTGCAGATACGCAGTATTTT. Translation gives CASSQDRASAGADTQYF.

There are a few counts of this clonotype. J is TRBJ2-5 and V is TRBV5-1, with D maybe TRBD1 (6 bases). CDR1 SGHRS and CDR2 YFSETQ come from the germline V gene. This CDR3 has 15 residues. With 4 bases removed from V and 2 bases from J, the gap between germline ends came to 15 bases. CDR3 sequence: CASSAYREYQETQYF. The DNA of the CDR3 is TGCGCCAGCAGCGCGTACAGGGAGTATCAAGAGACCCAGTACTTC.

This clonotype was counted ten times or more. The chain is built from TRBV5-5 and TRBJ2-1, with TRBD2 matching 11 bases. Unmatched junction bases numbered 12, after V lost 4 bases and J lost 6 bases. Germline V gives CDR1 SGHKS, CDR2 YYEKEE (reference sequence). The CDR3 is 17 residues long. As DNA, the CDR3 is TGTGCCAGCAGCCGTCGTTCCACCGGGACTAGCGGCAATGAGCAGTTCTTC. Its protein is CASSRRSTGTSGNEQFF.

The chain uses TRBV6-5 and TRBJ2-5, with D possibly being TRBD2 (6 bases). This CDR3 contains 14 residues. Germline assignment: CDR1 MNHEY and CDR2 SVGAGI. Trimming stripped 6 bases from V and 11 bases from J, with 22 bases between. In nucleotides, the CDR3 is TGTGCCAGCAGACCCCTCGGGGTTCTACGGGAGCAGTACTTC. Residues: CASRPLGVLREQYF.

This chain joins TRBV27 and TRBJ2-3; 7 bases are a match to TRBD1. Germline trimming cut 2 bases from V and 2 bases from J; bases unmatched to any gene: 4. CDR3 length: 15 residues. Germline-derived CDR1 and CDR2 are MNHEY and SMNVEV (reference sequence). As DNA, the CDR3 is TGTGCCAGCAGTTTAACCAGGGGGTTCACAGATACGCAGTATTTT. This gives the protein CASSLTRGFTDTQYF.

There are many counts of this clonotype. J is TRBJ2-3 and V is TRBV20-1; D gene ambiguous. V lost 3 bases and J lost 4, with 5 bases in between. The germline gives CDR1 DFQATT, CDR2 SNEGSKA (reference sequence). The CDR3 loop spans 11 amino acids. CDR3: CSASSADTQYF. The CDR3 DNA follows: TGCAGTGCTAGTTCGGCAGATACGCAGTATTTT.

The chain carries TRBV2 and TRBJ2-5; TRBD2 aligns across 10 bases. The germline V gene has CDR1 SNHLY and CDR2 FYNNEI. This CDR3 spans 16 amino acids. V shed 3 bases, J shed 5 bases, and the junction held 9 bases outside the gene matches. CDR3 sequence (DNA): TGTGCCAGCAGTGAGTCCCCAGCGGGGGGGCGCGAGACCCAGTACTTC. Encoded protein: CASSESPAGGRETQYF.

A remark on this clonotype: Sequence at one end of the junction differs from germline and may be a read error. This sequence joins TRBV3-1 and TRBJ1-2; a possible D gene is TRBD1 (5 bases). The CDR3 extends over 16 amino acids. CDR1 is LGHDT, CDR2 YNNKEL, per germline (reference sequence). This CDR3 reads CASRAKSITGHYGYTF. For the CDR3, the DNA is TGTGCCAGCAGAGCCAAGTCTATTACAGGACACTACGGCTACACCTTC.

This clonotype has more than one count but fewer than ten. The chain recombines TRBV5-1 with TRBJ2-2; 10 nucleotides line up with TRBD1. The J segment lost 5 bases and the V segment lost 7 bases, leaving 5 bases of the junction unmatched. This CDR3 comprises 14 residues. In germline, CDR1 is SGHRS, CDR2 YFSETQ. Here the CDR3 reads CASWRDRGTGELFF. Written as DNA, the CDR3 is TGCGCCAGCTGGCGGGACAGGGGAACCGGGGAGCTGTTTTTT.

This clonotype was observed at least ten times. This chain's CDR3 is CASMGQKNIQYF. Here the CDR3 DNA reads TGTGCCAGCATGGGACAGAAAAACATTCAGTACTTC. V is TRBV27 and J is TRBJ2-4, with 7 bases aligning to TRBD1. Germline assignment: CDR1 MNHEY and CDR2 SMNVEV (reference sequence). CDR3 size: 12 residues. Trimming cost V 7 bases and J 4 bases; bases outside gene matches: 1.

This clonotype was detected a few times. The rearrangement links TRBV20-1 to TRBJ1-2; 10 nucleotides line up with TRBD1. CDR1 is DFQATT, CDR2 SNEGSKA, per germline (reference sequence). V lost 3 bases to trimming and J lost 8 bases; unmatched junction nucleotides: 12. The length of the CDR3 is 15 residues. The CDR3 loop is CSARPEPDRGRGYTF. CDR3 bases: TGCAGTGCTAGGCCCGAACCAGACAGGGGGCGAGGCTACACCTTC.

This clonotype occurred many times. V usage is TRBV29-1 and J usage is TRBJ2-5; no clear D. CDR3 length: 11 residues. V lost 8 bases and J lost 2, with 9 bases in between. Germline V gene sequence: CDR1 SQVTM, CDR2 ANQGSEA. The CDR3 sequence: CSSARQETQYF. The CDR3 nucleotides read TGCAGCTCCGCCCGTCAAGAGACCCAGTACTTC.

This clonotype came up once. The rearrangement joins TRBV28 to TRBJ2-7, with D possibly being TRBD1 (5 bases). Germline V gene sequence: CDR1 MDHEN, CDR2 SYDVKM. CDR3 length: 13 amino acids. Trimming stripped 9 bases from V and 0 bases from J, with 12 bases between. The CDR3 protein is CASISGFSYEQYF. The CDR3, as DNA: TGTGCCAGTATTTCAGGGTTCTCCTACGAGCAGTACTTC.

Concerning this clonotype itself: Germline and junction disagree at one end, which may indicate a read error. This chain links TRBV20-1 with TRBJ2-2, with TRBD2 matching over 7 bases. Germline V gives CDR1 DFQATT, CDR2 SNEGSKA (reference sequence). This CDR3 comprises 15 residues. In nucleotides, the CDR3 is TGCAGTGCTAGGCCAGCGGGAACAAATGACGGGGGGCTGTTTTTT. Translated: CSARPAGTNDGGLFF.

There are a few counts of this clonotype. A single base separates this from a much larger clone, so it may be a read error. The gene calls are TRBV29-1 and TRBJ2-6, with a possible D match to TRBD2 (7 bases). Germline CDR1 reads SQVTM; CDR2 reads ANQGSEA. This CDR3 is 13 amino acids long. CDR3 loop: CSVLRAGADVLTF. CDR3 bases: TGCAGCGTTCTGAGGGCGGGGGCCGACGTCCTGACTTTC.

The gene calls are TRBV28 and TRBJ1-2; 12 bases match TRBD1. The length of the CDR3 is 15 residues. Germline V gene lookup returns CDR1 MDHEN and CDR2 SYDVKM. With 3 bases clipped from V and 8 bases from J, the junction kept 7 bases outside the gene matches. As DNA, the CDR3 is TGTGCCAGCAGTTTCACGGGACAGGGGGCGTGGGGCTACACCTTC. Translation: CASSFTGQGAWGYTF.

The chain employs TRBV6-1 and TRBJ2-5; D is possibly TRBD1 (5 bases). The J call may not be correct, given that the DNA end is closer to TRBJ2-7. Germline V CDR1 and CDR2: MNHNS, SASEGT. CDR3 length: 12 amino acids. DNA for the CDR3: TGTGCCAGCAGTGATGGGCAGGGCGAGCAGTACTTC. Protein product: CASSDGQGEQYF.

This chain connects TRBV5-1 to TRBJ2-5; TRBD2 matches 7 bases. The J call may be faulty, since TRBJ2-7 better matches the DNA end. This CDR3 has 16 amino acids. The germline V gene has CDR1 SGHRS and CDR2 YFSETQ. In DNA, the CDR3 is TGCGCCAGCAGCTTGGACCCTAAGCGGGGTTCCTACGAGCAGTACTTC. Residues: CASSLDPKRGSYEQYF.